This T cell receptor beta chain was recorded in a study of blood T cell repertoires in COVID-19. For the study at large: Nucleic acid was either cDNA or gDNA, and it came from T cells, B-cell-depleted T cells, or PBMCs.

Profiling relied on immunoSEQ multiplex PCR, and the TCRdb table lists in-frame clones only, not all of them. The table shows 250,000 or so clones, with 85% occurring only once. The sequenced material came from PBMCs or T cells enriched from blood (not recorded which). This sequence originates from a woman in her fifties or sixties who had been exposed to COVID-19.

The CDR3 DNA is TGCGCCAGCAGCCCGGTGGACAGGGAGACCCAGTACTTC. Encoded protein: CASSPVDRETQYF. The rearrangement joins TRBV5-1 to TRBJ2-5; TRBD1 matches at 7 bases. This CDR3 has 13 residues. CDR1 is SGHRS and CDR2 is YFSETQ in the germline V gene. V lost 4 bases and J lost 5; bases outside the gene matches: 5.